Listed below are T cell receptor beta chains from one sample, sequenced in a study of T cell responses to AZD1222 COVID-19 vaccine. TCRdb keeps only in-frame clones here, not all; method: immunoSEQ multiplex PCR. The table shows approximately 190,000 clones, with just over 90% occurring only once. The starting material was peripheral blood, obtained 28 days after the second dose of the MenACWY control vaccine. All receptors come from an adult who received the MenACWY meningococcal vaccine as a control. Each CDR3 is given with its conserved first and last residue. A D gene is named only where the DNA matches it firmly. The size field is filled for only some rows; it gives once, few, many or a size class.

D gene: .
clone size: .
J gene: TRBJ2-7
V gene: TRBV9
CDR3 protein: CASSPGTYEQYF
CDR3 DNA: TGTGCCAGCAGCCCCGGGACCTACGAGCAGTACTTC

D gene: .
clone size: .
J gene: TRBJ1-2
V gene: TRBV6-5
CDR3 protein: CASIPRGGYGYTF
CDR3 DNA: TGTGCCAGCATCCCAAGAGGGGGCTATGGCTACACCTTC

D gene: TRBD2
clone size: .
J gene: TRBJ2-1
V gene: TRBV7-9
CDR3 protein: CASSSGGPYNEQFF
CDR3 DNA: TGTGCCAGCAGCTCGGGAGGCCCCTACAATGAGCAGTTCTTC

D gene: TRBD2
clone size: .
J gene: TRBJ2-5
V gene: TRBV5-4
CDR3 protein: CASSFKLAGDSGFETQYF
CDR3 DNA: TGTGCCAGCAGCTTTAAACTAGCGGGAGATTCTGGATTCGAGACCCAGTACTTC

D gene: .
clone size: .
J gene: TRBJ2-2
V gene: TRBV27
CDR3 protein: CASSLTGQTGELFF
CDR3 DNA: TGTGCCAGCAGTTTAACTGGACAAACCGGGGAGCTGTTTTTT

D gene: TRBD1
clone size: .
J gene: TRBJ2-2
V gene: TRBV18
CDR3 protein: CASSRQGNTGELFF
CDR3 DNA: TGTGCCAGCTCGAGACAGGGGAACACCGGGGAGCTGTTTTTT

D gene: TRBD2
clone size: .
J gene: TRBJ2-1
V gene: TRBV19
CDR3 protein: CASTRYGAGVGEQFF
CDR3 DNA: TGTGCCAGTACACGGTATGGGGCGGGAGTCGGTGAGCAGTTCTTC

D gene: .
clone size: .
J gene: TRBJ1-3
V gene: TRBV19
CDR3 protein: CASTKTISGNTIYF
CDR3 DNA: TGTGCCAGTACCAAGACTATCTCTGGAAACACCATATATTTT

D gene: TRBD1
clone size: once
J gene: TRBJ1-3
V gene: TRBV9
CDR3 protein: CASSASDRVSGNTIYF
CDR3 DNA: TGTGCCAGCAGCGCATCGGACAGGGTCTCTGGAAACACCATATATTTT

D gene: .
clone size: .
J gene: TRBJ2-7
V gene: TRBV5-1
CDR3 protein: CASSASRGNEQYF
CDR3 DNA: TGCGCCAGCAGCGCCTCCCGGGGCAACGAGCAGTACTTC

D gene: .
clone size: .
J gene: TRBJ1-1
V gene: TRBV12-3/TRBV12-4
CDR3 protein: CASSPGMTEAFF
CDR3 DNA: TGTGCCAGCAGCCCTGGCATGACTGAAGCTTTCTTT

D gene: .
clone size: .
J gene: TRBJ1-1
V gene: TRBV5-1
CDR3 protein: CASSLRTEGDTEAFF
CDR3 DNA: TGCGCCAGCAGCTTGAGGACCGAGGGCGACACTGAAGCTTTCTTT

D gene: .
clone size: .
J gene: TRBJ1-1
V gene: TRBV12-3/TRBV12-4
CDR3 protein: CASSLHLSTEAFF
CDR3 DNA: TGTGCCAGCAGTTTGCATCTTTCAACTGAAGCTTTCTTT

D gene: .
clone size: .
J gene: TRBJ1-2
V gene: TRBV6-5
CDR3 protein: CASRRMANYGYTF
CDR3 DNA: TGTGCCAGCAGGAGGATGGCTAACTATGGCTACACCTTC

D gene: .
clone size: .
J gene: TRBJ2-7
V gene: TRBV4-3
CDR3 protein: CASSQGTQADEQYF
CDR3 DNA: TGCGCCAGCAGCCAAGGGACCCAGGCCGACGAGCAGTACTTC

D gene: .
clone size: .
J gene: TRBJ1-5
V gene: TRBV7-2
CDR3 protein: CASSLNRNSNQPQHF
CDR3 DNA: TGTGCCAGCAGCCTAAACAGGAATAGCAATCAGCCCCAGCATTTT

D gene: .
clone size: .
J gene: TRBJ1-6
V gene: TRBV19
CDR3 protein: CASTDGRFYNSPLHF
CDR3 DNA: TGTGCCAGTACCGACGGACGGTTCTATAATTCACCCCTCCACTTT

D gene: TRBD1
clone size: .
J gene: TRBJ1-2
V gene: TRBV28
CDR3 protein: CASSFEPYRGRNYGYTF
CDR3 DNA: TGTGCCAGCAGTTTTGAACCCTACAGGGGAAGGAACTATGGCTACACCTTC